Each of the 4 T cell receptor beta chains below was sequenced from the same sample in a study of blood T cells in healthy people across ages. Primed by a sample-barcoded 5' primer and a J-beta primer mix, a second PCR proceeded for roughly 7 to 12 cycles. TCRdb passed the 5' RACE reads through MiXCR, listing each CDR3 protein once. The sample has around 1.7 million distinct CDR3 sequences, roughly 28% seen once. The sequenced sample consisted of blood. These receptors were obtained from a woman between 25 and 40 years old in good health.

The chain has TRBV4-3 and TRBJ2-5; 7 nucleotides align to TRBD2. V trimming: 1 base; J trimming: 2 bases; junction bases outside the gene matches: 10. The CDR3 loop spans 17 amino acids. Germline V gene lookup returns CDR1 LGHNA and CDR2 YSLEER. As DNA, the CDR3 is TGCGCCAGCAGCCAAGGCACTAGCGCGGGACTTCAAGAGACCCAGTACTTC. Its protein is CASSQGTSAGLQETQYF.

This clonotype was detected only once. The rearrangement links TRBV12-3 or TRBV12-4 to TRBJ2-5, with D perhaps TRBD1 (6 bases). The last part of the DNA fits TRBJ2-7 better; the J call may be wrong. The CDR3 loop spans 13 amino acids. The CDR3 DNA sequence: TGTGCCAGCAATCTGACAGGTTTCAACGAGCAGTACTTC. This translates into CASNLTGFNEQYF.

There are many counts of this clonotype. In nucleotides, the CDR3 is TGTGCCATCAGTGATGGCTCCAAGAGGGATGAGCAGTTCTTC. Protein product: CAISDGSKRDEQFF. The chain couples TRBV10-3 to TRBJ2-1; possibly TRBD2 for D (5 bases). Per germline, CDR1 ENHRY and CDR2 SYGVKD. This CDR3 spans 14 amino acids. V lost 3 bases and J 8 bases, leaving 14 bases between the germline ends.

This clonotype was counted a single time. The V gene is TRBV7-2, the J gene TRBJ2-7; D is uncertain. The CDR3 has 16 amino acids. Trimming pared 0 bases from V and 0 bases from J, leaving 12 bases between. Germline loops: CDR1 SGHTA, CDR2 FQGNSA. This chain's CDR3 is CASSLAASPGSYEQYF. CDR3 nucleotides: TGTGCCAGCAGCTTAGCGGCTAGTCCCGGCTCCTACGAGCAGTACTTC.